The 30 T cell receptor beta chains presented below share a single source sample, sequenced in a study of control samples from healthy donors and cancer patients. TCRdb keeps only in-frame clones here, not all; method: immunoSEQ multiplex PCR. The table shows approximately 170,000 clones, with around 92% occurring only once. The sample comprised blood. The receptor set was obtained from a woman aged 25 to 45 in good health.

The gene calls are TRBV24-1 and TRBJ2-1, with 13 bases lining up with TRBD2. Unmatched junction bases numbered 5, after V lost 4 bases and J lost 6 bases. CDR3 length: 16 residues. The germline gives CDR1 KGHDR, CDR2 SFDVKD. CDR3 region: CATSDPGTSGTNEQFF. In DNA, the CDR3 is TGTGCCACCAGTGACCCCGGGACTAGCGGGACCAATGAGCAGTTCTTC.

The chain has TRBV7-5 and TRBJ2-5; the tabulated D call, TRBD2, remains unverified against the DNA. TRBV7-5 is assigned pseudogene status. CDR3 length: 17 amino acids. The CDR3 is CARSLAGTSGPQETQYF. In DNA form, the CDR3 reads TGTGCCAGAAGCTTAGCGGGGACTAGCGGGCCCCAAGAGACCCAGTACTTC.

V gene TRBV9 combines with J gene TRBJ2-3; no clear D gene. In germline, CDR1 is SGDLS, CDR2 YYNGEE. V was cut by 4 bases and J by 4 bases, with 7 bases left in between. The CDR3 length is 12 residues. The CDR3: CASSLHPDTQYF. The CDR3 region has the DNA TGTGCCAGCAGCTTGCACCCAGATACGCAGTATTTT. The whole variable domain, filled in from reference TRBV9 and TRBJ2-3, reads DSGVTQTPKHLITATGQRVTLRCSPRSGDLSVYWYQQSLDQGLQFLIQYYNGEERAKGNILERFSAQQFPDLHSELNLSSLELGDSALYFCASSLHPDTQYFGPGTRLTVL.

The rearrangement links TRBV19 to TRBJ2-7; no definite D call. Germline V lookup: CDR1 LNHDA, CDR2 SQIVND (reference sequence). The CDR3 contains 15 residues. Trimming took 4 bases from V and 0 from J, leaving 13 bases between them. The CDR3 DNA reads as TGTGCCAGTAGTAGTGGACCCATCGACTCCTACGAGCAGTACTTC. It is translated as CASSSGPIDSYEQYF.

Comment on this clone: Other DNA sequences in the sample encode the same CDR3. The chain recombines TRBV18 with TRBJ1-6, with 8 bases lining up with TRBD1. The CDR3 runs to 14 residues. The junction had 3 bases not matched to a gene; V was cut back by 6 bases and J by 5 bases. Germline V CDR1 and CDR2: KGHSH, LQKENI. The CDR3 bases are TGTGCCAGCTCGCCGGGACAGGATAATTCACCCCTCCACTTT. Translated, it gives CASSPGQDNSPLHF.

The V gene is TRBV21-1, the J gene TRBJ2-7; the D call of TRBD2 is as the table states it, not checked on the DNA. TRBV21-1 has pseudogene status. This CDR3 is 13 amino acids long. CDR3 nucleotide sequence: TGTGCCAGCAGCAAATCCACGGTCTACGAGCAGTACTTC. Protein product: CASSKSTVYEQYF.

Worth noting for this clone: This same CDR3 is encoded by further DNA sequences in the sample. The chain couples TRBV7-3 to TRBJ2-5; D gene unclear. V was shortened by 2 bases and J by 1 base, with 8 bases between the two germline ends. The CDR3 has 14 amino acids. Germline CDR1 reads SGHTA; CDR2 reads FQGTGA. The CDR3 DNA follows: TGTGCCAGCAGCTTATCCCCAGGCCAAGAGACCCAGTACTTC. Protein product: CASSLSPGQETQYF.

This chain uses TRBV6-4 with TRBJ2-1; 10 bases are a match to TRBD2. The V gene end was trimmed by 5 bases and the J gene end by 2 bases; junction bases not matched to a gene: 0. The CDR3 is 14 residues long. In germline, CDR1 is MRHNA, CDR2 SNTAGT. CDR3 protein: CASSSGGAYNEQFF. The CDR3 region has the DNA TGTGCCAGCAGTAGCGGGGGGGCCTACAATGAGCAGTTCTTC.

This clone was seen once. CDR3 DNA: TGTGCCAGCAGACGAGAAGGACAGGGAAACACTGAAGCTTTCTTT. It specifies CASRREGQGNTEAFF. The V call is TRBV2, the J call TRBJ1-1, with TRBD1 matching over 8 bases. The germline V gene encodes CDR1 SNHLY and CDR2 FYNNEI. V trimming: 6 bases; J trimming: 2 bases; junction bases outside the gene matches: 8. This CDR3 has 15 amino acids.

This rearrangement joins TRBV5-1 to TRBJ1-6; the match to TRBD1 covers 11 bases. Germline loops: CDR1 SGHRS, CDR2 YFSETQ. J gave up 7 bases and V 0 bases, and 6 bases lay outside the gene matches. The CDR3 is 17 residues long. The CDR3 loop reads CASSLGTGGLRNSPLHF. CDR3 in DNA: TGCGCCAGCAGCTTGGGGACAGGGGGCTTGCGAAATTCACCCCTCCACTTT.

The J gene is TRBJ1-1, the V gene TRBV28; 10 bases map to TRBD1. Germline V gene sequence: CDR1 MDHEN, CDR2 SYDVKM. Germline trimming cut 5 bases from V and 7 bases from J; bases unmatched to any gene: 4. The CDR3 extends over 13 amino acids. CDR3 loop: CASSDRGQNEAFF. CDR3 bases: TGTGCCAGCAGTGACAGGGGGCAGAATGAAGCTTTCTTT.

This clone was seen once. The DNA for the CDR3 is TGTGCCAGCAGCTATGGGGCAGGGGAAGCTTTCTTT. Protein: CASSYGAGEAFF. The chain combines TRBV11-1 with TRBJ1-1; D may be TRBD1 (5 bases). Germline CDR1 reads SGHAT; CDR2 reads FQDESV (reference sequence). The CDR3 loop spans 12 amino acids. The V gene lost 4 bases and the J gene lost 8 bases, with 11 bases spanning the gap.

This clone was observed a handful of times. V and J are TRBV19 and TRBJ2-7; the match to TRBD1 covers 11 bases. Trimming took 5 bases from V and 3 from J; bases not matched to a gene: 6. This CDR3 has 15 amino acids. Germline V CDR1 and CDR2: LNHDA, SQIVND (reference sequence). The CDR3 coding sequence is TGTGCCAGTAGTCCTGGGACAGGGGGAAGCTACGAGCAGTACTTC. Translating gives CASSPGTGGSYEQYF.

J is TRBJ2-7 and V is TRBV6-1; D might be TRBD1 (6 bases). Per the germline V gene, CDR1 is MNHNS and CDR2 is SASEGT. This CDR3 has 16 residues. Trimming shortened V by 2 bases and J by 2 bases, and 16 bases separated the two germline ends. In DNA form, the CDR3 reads TGTGCCAGCAGTGAACCATCGACAGGCCTAGCCTACGAGCAGTACTTC. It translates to CASSEPSTGLAYEQYF.

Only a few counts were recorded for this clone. CDR3 sequence (DNA): TGTGCCAGCAGCGTAGGGGTTAGCGGGGGGGCCCATGAGCAGTTCTTC. Encoded protein: CASSVGVSGGAHEQFF. The chain links TRBV9 to TRBJ2-1, with TRBD2 identical over 11 bases. This CDR3 is 16 amino acids long. CDR1 and CDR2 from the germline V gene are SGDLS and YYNGEE. The V segment lost 0 bases and the J segment 8 bases; nucleotides outside the gene matches: 7.

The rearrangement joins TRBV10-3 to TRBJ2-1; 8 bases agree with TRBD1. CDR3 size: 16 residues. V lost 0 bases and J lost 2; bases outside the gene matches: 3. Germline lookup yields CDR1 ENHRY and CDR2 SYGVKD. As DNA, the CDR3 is TGTGCCATCAGTGAGTCGACAGGGGTTGCCTACAATGAGCAGTTCTTC. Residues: CAISESTGVAYNEQFF.

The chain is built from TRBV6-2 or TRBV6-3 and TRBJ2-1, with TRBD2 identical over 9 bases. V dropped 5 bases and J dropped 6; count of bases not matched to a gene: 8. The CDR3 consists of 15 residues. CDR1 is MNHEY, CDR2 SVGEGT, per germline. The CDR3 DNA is TGTGCCAGCAGTACGGGGGGACTAGCATTCAATGAGCAGTTCTTC. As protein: CASSTGGLAFNEQFF.

The CDR3 reads CATGTASSGANVLTF. CDR3 DNA sequence: TGTGCTACCGGGACAGCGAGCTCTGGGGCCAACGTCCTGACTTTC. The V gene is TRBV6-4, the J gene TRBJ2-6; 7 nucleotides match TRBD1. The CDR3 has 15 residues. The germline V gene has CDR1 MRHNA and CDR2 SNTAGT.

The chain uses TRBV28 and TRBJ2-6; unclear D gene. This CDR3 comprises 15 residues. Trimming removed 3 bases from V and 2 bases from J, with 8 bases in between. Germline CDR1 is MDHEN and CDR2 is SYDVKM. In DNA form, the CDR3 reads TGTGCCAGCAGTTTTGGCGGACCTGGGGCCAACGTCCTGACTTTC. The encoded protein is CASSFGGPGANVLTF.

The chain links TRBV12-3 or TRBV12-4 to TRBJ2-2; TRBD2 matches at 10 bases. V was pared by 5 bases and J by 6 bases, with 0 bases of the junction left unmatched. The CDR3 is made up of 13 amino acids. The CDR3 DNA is TGTGCCAGCAGTAGCGGGGGGGCCGGGGAGCTGTTTTTT. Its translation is CASSSGGAGELFF.

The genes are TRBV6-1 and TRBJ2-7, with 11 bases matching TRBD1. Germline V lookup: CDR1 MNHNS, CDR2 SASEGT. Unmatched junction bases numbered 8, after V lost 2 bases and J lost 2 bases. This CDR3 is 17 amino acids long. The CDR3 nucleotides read TGTGCCAGCAGTGAATTGTGGGGACAGGGGGGGACCTACGAGCAGTACTTC. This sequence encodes CASSELWGQGGTYEQYF.

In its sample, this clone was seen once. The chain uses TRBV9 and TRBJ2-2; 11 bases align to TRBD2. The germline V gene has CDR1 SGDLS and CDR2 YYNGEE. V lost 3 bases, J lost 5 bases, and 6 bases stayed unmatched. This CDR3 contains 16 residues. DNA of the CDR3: TGTGCCAGCAGCGCAGGGGGACTAGCGGTTACCGGGGAGCTGTTTTTT. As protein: CASSAGGLAVTGELFF.

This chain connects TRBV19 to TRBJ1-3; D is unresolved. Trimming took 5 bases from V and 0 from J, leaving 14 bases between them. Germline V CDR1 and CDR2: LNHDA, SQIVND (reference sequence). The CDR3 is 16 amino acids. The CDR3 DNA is TGTGCCAGTAGTCCCGGGCTAGGCCGCTCTGGAAACACCATATATTTT. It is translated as CASSPGLGRSGNTIYF.

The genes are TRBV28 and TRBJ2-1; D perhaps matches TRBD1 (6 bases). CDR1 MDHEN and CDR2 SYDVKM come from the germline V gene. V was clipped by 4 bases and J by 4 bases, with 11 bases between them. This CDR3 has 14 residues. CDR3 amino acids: CASSYDRSYNEQFF. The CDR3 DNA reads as TGTGCCAGCAGTTACGACAGGTCTTACAATGAGCAGTTCTTC.

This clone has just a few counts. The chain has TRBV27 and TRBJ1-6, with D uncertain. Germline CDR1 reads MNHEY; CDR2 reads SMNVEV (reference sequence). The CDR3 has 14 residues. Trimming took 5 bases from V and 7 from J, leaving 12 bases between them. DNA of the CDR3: TGTGCCAGCAGTCGACAACCACTGAATTCACCCCTCCACTTT. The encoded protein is CASSRQPLNSPLHF.

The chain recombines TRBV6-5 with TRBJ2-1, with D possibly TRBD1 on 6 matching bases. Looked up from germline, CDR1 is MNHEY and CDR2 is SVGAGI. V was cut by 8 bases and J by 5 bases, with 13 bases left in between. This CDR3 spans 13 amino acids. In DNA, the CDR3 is TGTGCCAGCTCCCCACAGGGACACAATGAGCAGTTCTTC. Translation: CASSPQGHNEQFF.

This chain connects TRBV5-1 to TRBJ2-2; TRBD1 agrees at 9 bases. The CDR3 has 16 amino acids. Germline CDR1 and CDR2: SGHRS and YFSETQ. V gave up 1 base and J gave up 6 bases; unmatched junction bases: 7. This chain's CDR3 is CASSLPGQGKAGELFF. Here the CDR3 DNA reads TGCGCCAGCAGCTTGCCCGGACAGGGGAAGGCCGGGGAGCTGTTTTTT. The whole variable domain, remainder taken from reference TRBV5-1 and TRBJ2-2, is KAGVTQTPRYLIKTRGQQVTLSCSPISGHRSVSWYQQTPGQGLQFLFEYFSETQRNKGNFPGRFSGRQFSNSRSEMNVSTLELGDSALYLCASSLPGQGKAGELFFGEGSRLTVL.

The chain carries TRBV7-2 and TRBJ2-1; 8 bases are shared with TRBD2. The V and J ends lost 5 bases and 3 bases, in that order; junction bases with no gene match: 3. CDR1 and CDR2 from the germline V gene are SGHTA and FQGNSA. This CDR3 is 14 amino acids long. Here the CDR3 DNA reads TGTGCCAGCAGCCAGGGACTAGTCTACAATGAGCAGTTCTTC. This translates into CASSQGLVYNEQFF. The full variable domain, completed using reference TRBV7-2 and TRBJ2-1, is GAGVSQSPSNKVTEKGKDVELRCDPISGHTALYWYRQSLGQGLEFLIYFQGNSAPDKSGLPSDRFSAERTGGSVSTLTIQRTQQEDSAVYLCASSQGLVYNEQFFGPGTRLTVL.

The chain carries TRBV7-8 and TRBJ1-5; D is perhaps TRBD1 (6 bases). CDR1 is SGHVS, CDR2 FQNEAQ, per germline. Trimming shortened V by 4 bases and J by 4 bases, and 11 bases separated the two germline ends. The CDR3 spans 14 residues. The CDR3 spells CASSSGQRNQPQHF. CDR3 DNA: TGTGCCAGCAGCTCCGGACAGCGGAATCAGCCCCAGCATTTT.

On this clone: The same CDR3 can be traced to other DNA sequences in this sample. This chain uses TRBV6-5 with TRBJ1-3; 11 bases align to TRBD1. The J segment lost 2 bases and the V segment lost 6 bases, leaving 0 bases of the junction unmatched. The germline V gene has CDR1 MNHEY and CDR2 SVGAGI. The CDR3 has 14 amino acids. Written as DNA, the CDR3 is TGTGCCAGCAGGGGACAGGGGGCTGGAAACACCATATATTTT. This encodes CASRGQGAGNTIYF.